This T cell receptor beta chain was obtained from a study of OX40 agonist ivuxolimab in advanced cancers. V lost 4 bases, J lost 4 bases, and 19 bases lay in between. Germline CDR1 LNHDA, CDR2 SQIVND (reference sequence). The CDR3 spans 16 residues. Sequencing used immunoSEQ multiplex PCR; TCRdb keeps in-frame clones, though not all of them. The table lists about 69,000 clones, 70% to 90% of them singletons, with under 4.5% in the top ten. This receptor was obtained from an adult with an advanced solid tumor such as melanoma, head and neck, liver or kidney cancer. The input for sequencing was CD4+ or CD8+ T cells sorted from blood, taken in a trial of the OX40 agonist ivuxolimab. The chain links TRBV19 to TRBJ1-2; tentative D call: TRBD1 (5 bases). The CDR3 region is CASSTTRGPGVYGYTF. The CDR3 DNA reads TGTGCCAGTAGTACCACAAGGGGACCCGGCGTCTATGGCTACACCTTC.